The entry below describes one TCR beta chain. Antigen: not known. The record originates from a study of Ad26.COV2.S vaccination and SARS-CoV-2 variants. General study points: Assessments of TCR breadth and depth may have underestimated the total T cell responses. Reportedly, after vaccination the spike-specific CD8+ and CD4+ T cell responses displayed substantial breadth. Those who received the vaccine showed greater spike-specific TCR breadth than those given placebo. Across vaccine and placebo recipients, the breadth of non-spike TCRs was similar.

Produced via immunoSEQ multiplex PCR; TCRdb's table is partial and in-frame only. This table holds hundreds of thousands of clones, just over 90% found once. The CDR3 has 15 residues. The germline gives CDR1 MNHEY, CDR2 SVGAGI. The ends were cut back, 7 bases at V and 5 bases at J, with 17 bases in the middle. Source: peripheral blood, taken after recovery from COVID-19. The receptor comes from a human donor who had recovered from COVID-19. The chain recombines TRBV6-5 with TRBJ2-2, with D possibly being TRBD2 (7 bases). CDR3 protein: CASTRAGARTGELFF. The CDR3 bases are TGTGCCAGCACTCGGGCGGGGGCGCGGACCGGGGAGCTGTTTTTT.